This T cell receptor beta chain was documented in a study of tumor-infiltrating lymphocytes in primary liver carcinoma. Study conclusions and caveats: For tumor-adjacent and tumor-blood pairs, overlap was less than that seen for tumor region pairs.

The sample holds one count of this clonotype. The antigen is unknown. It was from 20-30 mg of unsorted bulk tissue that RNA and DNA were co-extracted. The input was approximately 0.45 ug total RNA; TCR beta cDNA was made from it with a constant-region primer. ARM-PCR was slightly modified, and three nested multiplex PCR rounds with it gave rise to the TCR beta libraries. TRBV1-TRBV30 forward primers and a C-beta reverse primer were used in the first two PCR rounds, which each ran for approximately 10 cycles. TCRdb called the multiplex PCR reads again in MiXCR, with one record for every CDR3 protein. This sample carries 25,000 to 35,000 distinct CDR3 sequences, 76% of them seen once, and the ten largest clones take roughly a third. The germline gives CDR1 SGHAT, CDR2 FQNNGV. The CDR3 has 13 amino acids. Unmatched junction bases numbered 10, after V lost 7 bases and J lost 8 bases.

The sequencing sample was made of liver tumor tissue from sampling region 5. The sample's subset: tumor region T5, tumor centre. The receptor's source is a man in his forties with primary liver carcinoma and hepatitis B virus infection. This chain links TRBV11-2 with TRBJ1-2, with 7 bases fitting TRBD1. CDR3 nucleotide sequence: TGTGCCAGCACTCAGGGGGGTGCTGGAGGCTACACCTTC. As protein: CASTQGGAGGYTF.